The sequence of this T cell receptor beta chain was determined in a study of B cell selection in AIRE deficiency. Original processing notes: Conventional T cell pools: 95,000 to 120,000 distinct patient, approximately 130,000 donor TCRbeta sequences. Data came from immunoSEQ multiplex PCR; TCRdb stores just in-frame clones and leaves some out. V and J calls and clone size come straight from that table; D and trimming were deduced from the DNA. The sample holds some 27,000 clones, about 95% seen once. This CDR3 comprises 14 residues. V dropped 5 bases and J dropped 3 bases, with 14 bases sitting between them. CDR1 is LNHDA and CDR2 is SQIVND in the germline V gene (reference sequence). Conventional CD4 T cells were sorted as CD4+CD127+ cells.

This TCR was sampled from a human donor in good health. The chain has TRBV19 and TRBJ2-7, with D tentatively TRBD1 or TRBD2 (5 bases each). The specimen was CD4+CD127+ conventional T cells sorted from PBMCs. The CDR3 region is CASSPWDGDYEQYF. The DNA of the CDR3 is TGTGCCAGTAGTCCTTGGGACGGGGACTACGAGCAGTACTTC.